A selection of T cell receptor beta chains follows, all from one sample in a study of OX40 agonist ivuxolimab in advanced cancers. Produced via immunoSEQ multiplex PCR; TCRdb's table is partial and in-frame only. The top ten clones hold 12% of a sample with some 33,000 clones, 74% of them seen once. The sequencing here drew on CD4+ or CD8+ T cells sorted from blood, taken in a trial of the OX40 agonist ivuxolimab. The receptors come from an adult with an advanced solid tumor such as melanoma, head and neck, liver or kidney cancer. The CDR3 runs from the conserved cysteine through the conserved F or W. D genes are given only for firm matches. A row's size may be missing; if present it is once, few, many or a size class.

clone_size	v_call	d_call	j_call	cdr3_aa	cdr3_nt
-	TRBV10-3	TRBD1	TRBJ2-1	CAISESTGFRDEQFF	TGTGCCATCAGTGAGTCGACAGGGTTTAGGGATGAGCAGTTCTTC
-	TRBV28	TRBD1	TRBJ2-3	CASYRGGRVLTDTQYF	TGTGCCAGCTATAGAGGGGGCAGGGTCCTCACAGATACGCAGTATTTT
-	TRBV5-3	-	TRBJ2-3	CARSLVGIALTDTQYF	TGTGCCAGAAGCTTGGTCGGGATCGCCCTCACAGATACGCAGTATTTT
few	TRBV30	-	TRBJ2-2	CAWRRDVHGELFF	TGTGCCTGGAGGCGGGACGTCCACGGGGAGCTGTTTTTT
once	TRBV19	TRBD1	TRBJ1-5	CASRPGQGRSNQPQHF	TGTGCCAGTAGGCCCGGACAGGGACGGAGCAATCAGCCCCAGCATTTT
medium-sized	TRBV11-2	-	TRBJ1-2	CASSLGHPTNYGYTF	TGTGCCAGCAGCTTGGGACACCCGACTAACTATGGCTACACCTTC
-	TRBV6-6	TRBD1	TRBJ1-2	CASSPTGAWGYTF	TGTGCCAGCAGCCCGACAGGGGCTTGGGGCTACACCTTC
-	TRBV11-3	-	TRBJ1-6	CASSLEDRRGRYNSPLHF	TGTGCCAGCAGCTTAGAAGACAGGAGGGGAAGATATAATTCACCCCTCCACTTT
few	TRBV9	-	TRBJ2-1	CASSVGGTRYNEQFF	TGTGCCAGCAGCGTAGGGGGGACCCGATACAATGAGCAGTTCTTC
-	TRBV4-2	-	TRBJ2-3	CASSFQFKGDTQYF	TGTGCCAGCAGCTTCCAGTTTAAGGGAGATACGCAGTATTTT
-	TRBV21-1	-	TRBJ1-5	CASSKAPHQPQHF	TGTGCCAGCAGCAAAGCCCCCCATCAGCCCCAGCATTTT
-	TRBV28	-	TRBJ2-1	CASSWPGDNEQFF	TGTGCCAGCAGTTGGCCAGGGGACAATGAGCAGTTCTTC
-	TRBV6-6	TRBD1	TRBJ2-7	CASSPGQGISEQYF	TGTGCCAGCAGTCCCGGACAGGGCATCAGCGAGCAGTACTTC
-	TRBV29-1	-	TRBJ1-1	CSVDGQLNTEAFF	TGCAGCGTTGACGGACAGCTGAACACTGAAGCTTTCTTT
-	TRBV19	TRBD1	TRBJ1-1	CASNPTGGTEAFF	TGTGCCAGTAACCCGACAGGGGGCACTGAAGCTTTCTTT
-	TRBV6-5	TRBD1	TRBJ2-3	CASSYSGTVTDTQYF	TGTGCCAGCAGTTATTCCGGGACAGTCACAGATACGCAGTATTTT
-	TRBV6-5	-	TRBJ2-2	CASSYSSGNTGELFF	TGTGCCAGCAGTTACTCATCGGGGAACACCGGGGAGCTGTTTTTT
-	TRBV27	TRBD1	TRBJ1-2	CASSLTGLYYGYTF	TGTGCCAGCTCGTTGACAGGGCTGTACTATGGCTACACCTTC
few	TRBV4-1	-	TRBJ2-7	CASSQEGEQYF	TGCGCCAGCAGCCAAGAGGGGGAGCAGTACTTC
-	TRBV19	-	TRBJ1-3	CASSPASSGNTIYF	TGTGCCAGTAGTCCCGCGAGCTCTGGAAACACCATATATTTT
few	TRBV13	-	TRBJ2-2	CASSLKGNRELFF	TGTGCCAGCAGCTTAAAGGGGAACAGGGAGCTGTTTTTT
few	TRBV25-1	-	TRBJ1-6	CASSASGAYNSPLHF	TGTGCCAGCAGTGCGTCAGGGGCCTATAATTCACCCCTCCACTTT
few	TRBV29-1	TRBD1	TRBJ2-2	CSVEAVGDSNTGELFF	TGCAGCGTTGAAGCCGTGGGGGACAGCAACACCGGGGAGCTGTTTTTT
once	TRBV4-1	TRBD1	TRBJ1-3	CASSHLGTGGNTIYF	TGCGCCAGCAGCCACCTGGGGACAGGAGGAAACACCATATATTTT
-	TRBV10-3	-	TRBJ1-3	CAISDFGAGRRNTIYF	TGTGCCATCAGTGACTTTGGGGCAGGGCGGAGAAACACCATATATTTT
few	TRBV5-1	-	TRBJ2-1	CASSLGGPSSYNEQFF	TGCGCCAGCAGCTTGGGAGGGCCCAGCTCCTACAATGAGCAGTTCTTC
few	TRBV9	TRBD1	TRBJ1-6	CASSVGTGGRDSPLHF	TGTGCCAGCAGCGTAGGAACAGGGGGCAGGGATTCACCCCTCCACTTT
-	TRBV5-1	TRBD1	TRBJ1-2	CASSEDRGYGYTF	TGCGCCAGCTCCGAGGACAGGGGCTATGGCTACACCTTC
-	TRBV5-1	TRBD1	TRBJ2-4	CASSSWTGGAGNIQYF	TGCGCCAGCAGCTCCTGGACAGGGGGCGCTGGGAACATTCAGTACTTC
-	TRBV27	-	TRBJ2-3	CASRLWDGSTDTQYF	TGTGCCAGCAGACTATGGGACGGTAGCACAGATACGCAGTATTTT
-	TRBV27	-	TRBJ1-6	CASSLRGYNSPLHF	TGTGCCAGCAGTTTAAGAGGATATAATTCACCCCTCCACTTT
-	TRBV28	-	TRBJ1-1	CASRLRAANTEAFF	TGTGCCAGCAGACTCCGGGCGGCGAACACTGAAGCTTTCTTT
-	TRBV7-9	-	TRBJ1-5	CASSSGSSAQPQHF	TGTGCCAGCAGCTCGGGATCCTCAGCTCAGCCCCAGCATTTT
-	TRBV7-2	-	TRBJ1-1	CASSRPGLKAFF	TGTGCCAGCAGTCGGCCGGGACTTAAAGCTTTCTTT
-	TRBV6-1	-	TRBJ2-3	CASSEPRGGVTNTQYF	TGTGCCAGCAGTGAACCTAGGGGGGGCGTCACAAATACGCAGTATTTT
few	TRBV6-5	-	TRBJ1-1	CASSYQENTEAFF	TGTGCCAGCAGTTACCAGGAGAACACTGAAGCTTTCTTT
-	TRBV7-9	-	TRBJ1-1	CASSGQLNTEAFF	TGTGCCAGTTCGGGACAATTGAACACTGAAGCTTTCTTT
-	TRBV4-2	TRBD2	TRBJ2-3	CASSPRLAEDTQYF	TGTGCCAGCAGCCCCCGACTAGCGGAAGATACGCAGTATTTT
-	TRBV9	TRBD1	TRBJ2-3	CASSAQGARTDTQYF	TGTGCCAGCAGCGCTCAGGGGGCTCGCACAGATACGCAGTATTTT
-	TRBV27	-	TRBJ1-1	CASSLSFQGWTEAFF	TGTGCCAGCAGTTTGTCTTTTCAGGGATGGACTGAAGCTTTCTTT